This T cell receptor (beta chain) appears in the sequencing data of a study of beta chain features in type 1 diabetes. V lost 10 bases and J lost 2; bases outside the gene matches: 5. The CDR3 is 12 amino acids. Germline CDR1 ENHRY, CDR2 SYGVKD. What was sequenced were expressed TCRB transcripts, since all of the isolated RNA had been reverse transcribed. Libraries were prepared by immunoSEQ multiplex PCR; TCRdb keeps only in-frame clonotypes and omits some of them. The table has 300,000 to 350,000 clones, about 19% seen once. Material: naive CD4+ T cells from blood. The chain links TRBV10-3 to TRBJ2-7; 7 nucleotides line up with TRBD1. This TCR came from a woman between 18 and 29 years old in good health. CDR3 residues: CATRQGAYEQYF. CDR3 bases: TGTGCCACACGACAGGGCGCCTACGAGCAGTACTTC.